These T cell receptor beta chains were read from a single sample in a study of CD8+ T cells in alopecia areata. Method: immunoSEQ multiplex PCR; TCRdb's copy keeps in-frame clones and lacks some. The profile shows 130,000 to 150,000 clones, around 86% of them singletons. The sample consisted of CD8+ T cells sorted from blood, taken at week 0. Receptors were obtained from a human donor with alopecia areata. The CDR3 runs from the conserved cysteine through the conserved F or W. A D gene is named only where the DNA matches it firmly. Expanded clones are given a class, and other clones once, few, many or no size at all.

v_call	clone_size	j_call	d_call	cdr3_nt	cdr3_aa
TRBV7-6	-	TRBJ2-3	TRBD2	TGTGCCAGCAGCTTAATGACTAGCGGGGGGCTCAGCACAGATACGCAGTATTTT	CASSLMTSGGLSTDTQYF
TRBV28	-	TRBJ1-5	-	TGTGCCAGCAGTTTAGAGGGCAGCCGAAATCAGCCCCAGCATTTT	CASSLEGSRNQPQHF
TRBV27	once	TRBJ2-7	TRBD1	TGTGCCAGCAGCCTCACAGGGGCCCGCCCCTCCTACGAGCAGTACTTC	CASSLTGARPSYEQYF
TRBV5-1	-	TRBJ2-2	-	TGCGCCAGCAGCTACATAGGTGACACGAACACCGGGGAGCTGTTTTTT	CASSYIGDTNTGELFF
TRBV6-1	-	TRBJ2-7	TRBD2	TGTGCCAGCAGTGCCTCCCGACTAGCGGGAGACTCCTACGAGCAGTACTTC	CASSASRLAGDSYEQYF
TRBV11-2	-	TRBJ2-7	TRBD2	TGTGCCAGCAGCTTTTGGGGACTAGCGGGGGGGCTGAGCGAGCAGTACTTC	CASSFWGLAGGLSEQYF
TRBV25-1	-	TRBJ2-3	TRBD1	TGTGCCAGCAGCCTCAGGGGGGATACGCAGTATTTT	CASSLRGDTQYF
TRBV6-5	-	TRBJ2-4	-	TGTGCCAGCAGTTACGACGGAAACATTCAGTACTTC	CASSYDGNIQYF
TRBV7-9	-	TRBJ1-3	TRBD1	TGTGCCAGCAGCCCTTCGCCGGGACAGGGGGCCGCTGGAAACACCATATATTTT	CASSPSPGQGAAGNTIYF
TRBV13	-	TRBJ2-7	TRBD2	TGTGCCAGCGGGCGGGGGTCAAGAGGGGAGCAGTACTTC	CASGRGSRGEQYF
TRBV9	-	TRBJ2-7	TRBD1	TGTGCCAGCAGCGTGGGGACAGCCCACGAGCAGTACTTC	CASSVGTAHEQYF
TRBV5-1	-	TRBJ2-1	TRBD2	TGCGCCAGCAGCTCGAGCGGGGGAGCCTCCTACAATGAGCAGTTCTTC	CASSSSGGASYNEQFF
TRBV6-5	once	TRBJ2-1	-	TGTGCCAGCAGTTACGGCGGGGTCTCCTACAATGAGCAGTTCTTC	CASSYGGVSYNEQFF
TRBV7-6	-	TRBJ2-7	TRBD1	TGTGCCAGCAGCCCTCGGGACAGATCCTACGAGCAGTACTTC	CASSPRDRSYEQYF
TRBV6-6	-	TRBJ2-1	-	TGTGCCAGCAGGCTGGGGACGGATGAGCAGTTCTTC	CASRLGTDEQFF
TRBV6-5	-	TRBJ2-7	-	TGTGCCAGCATCGGGACACCCTCTTACGAGCAGTACTTC	CASIGTPSYEQYF
TRBV11-2	-	TRBJ2-7	-	TGTGCCAGCAGCTTAGGTCACGGTTACGAGCAGTACTTC	CASSLGHGYEQYF
TRBV4-1	-	TRBJ2-7	TRBD2	TGCGCCAGCAGACCACTCACTAGCGACAGCTCCTACGAGCAGTACTTC	CASRPLTSDSSYEQYF